The entry that follows covers one T cell receptor (beta chain) sequence. TCRdb's table, derived via immunoSEQ multiplex PCR, lists solely in-frame clones and lacks some. The repertoire holds 350,000 to 400,000 clones, more than 75% seen once, with approximately 1.9% in the top ten. The data originate from a study of blood T cell repertoires in COVID-19. V dropped 4 bases and J dropped 2 bases, with 10 bases sitting between them. The CDR3 length is 14 residues. The germline V gene has CDR1 SGHRS and CDR2 YFSETQ. The receptor was derived from a man aged 40-49 years in a cohort exposed to, infected with or recovered from COVID-19 (not recorded which). The chain couples TRBV5-1 to TRBJ1-3; D unresolved. The sample comprised PBMCs or T cells enriched from blood (not recorded which). CDR3 DNA sequence: TGCGCCAGCAGCCTGGGTACGGCTGGAAACACCATATATTTT. Translated: CASSLGTAGNTIYF.